This passage covers 12 T cell receptor beta chains from one sample sequenced in a study of blood T cell repertoires in COVID-19. Some clones are missing from TCRdb's copy, which holds only in-frame ones; the method was immunoSEQ multiplex PCR. The sample has some 250,000 clones, 88% seen once. The specimen was peripheral blood. These receptors all come from a woman aged 40 to 55 who had recovered from COVID-19.

This clone has ten or more counts. This sequence joins TRBV5-4 and TRBJ2-3; D remains unclear. CDR1 is SGHNT and CDR2 is YYREEE in the germline V gene (reference sequence). V shed 0 bases and J shed 3 bases, with 2 bases lying between them. The CDR3 is made up of 12 amino acids. CDR3 loop: CASSLATDTQYF. CDR3 DNA sequence: TGTGCCAGCAGCTTGGCGACAGATACGCAGTATTTT.

The rearrangement links TRBV6-1 to TRBJ1-2; D perhaps matches TRBD1 (6 bases). Looked up from germline, CDR1 is MNHNS and CDR2 is SASEGT. The V end was cut by 3 bases, the J end by 3 bases, with 14 bases between. This CDR3 comprises 15 residues. CDR3 bases: TGTGCCAGCAGTGACCCCTACAGGGCCCACTATGGCTACACCTTC. As protein: CASSDPYRAHYGYTF.

The rearrangement links TRBV5-4 to TRBJ2-7, with TRBD2 identical over 8 bases. The CDR3 runs to 14 residues. Germline trimming cut 3 bases from V and 0 bases from J; bases unmatched to any gene: 2. The germline V gene has CDR1 SGHNT and CDR2 YYREEE (reference sequence). The CDR3 DNA sequence: TGTGCCAGCAGCTCGGGAGGGCCCTCCTACGAGCAGTACTTC. Translating it yields CASSSGGPSYEQYF.

V gene TRBV6-6 combines with J gene TRBJ1-2; 8 nucleotides match TRBD1. The CDR3 is made up of 14 amino acids. The germline V gene has CDR1 MNHNY and CDR2 SVGAGI (reference sequence). The junction had 6 bases not matched to a gene; V was cut back by 5 bases and J by 4 bases. The CDR3 sequence: CASSPHRGGYGYTF. Here the CDR3 DNA reads TGTGCCAGCAGTCCCCACAGGGGGGGCTATGGCTACACCTTC.

The rearrangement uses TRBV19 and TRBJ1-2; TRBD1 agrees at 9 bases. Germline V lookup: CDR1 LNHDA, CDR2 SQIVND (reference sequence). Trimming removed 3 bases from V and 4 bases from J; junction bases left unmatched: 15. The CDR3 has 18 amino acids. In nucleotides, the CDR3 is TGTGCCAGTAGTATGTCGGGACAGGGCCTCAAGAGGGTCTATGGCTACACCTTC. Protein product: CASSMSGQGLKRVYGYTF.

CDR3 protein: CASSQVGLAHADTQYF. DNA for the CDR3: TGCGCCAGCAGCCAAGTCGGGCTAGCCCACGCAGATACGCAGTATTTT. The rearrangement uses TRBV4-3 and TRBJ2-3, with D possibly matching TRBD2 (5 bases). The V gene lost 1 base and the J gene lost 4 bases, with 15 bases spanning the gap. Germline V CDR1 and CDR2: LGHNA, YSLEER. The CDR3 is made up of 16 amino acids.

V is TRBV20-1 and J is TRBJ2-1, with TRBD2 identical over 11 bases. Germline V gene lookup returns CDR1 DFQATT and CDR2 SNEGSKA (reference sequence). This CDR3 has 13 residues. J lost 6 bases, V lost 3 bases, and 1 base had no gene match. CDR3 protein: CSASSGRGNEQFF. The CDR3 region has the DNA TGCAGTGCTAGTAGCGGGAGGGGCAATGAGCAGTTCTTC.

V usage is TRBV5-4 and J usage is TRBJ1-2; 9 bases are shared with TRBD1. In germline, CDR1 is SGHNT, CDR2 YYREEE (reference sequence). The CDR3 spans 14 residues. V shed 5 bases, J shed 7 bases, and the junction held 9 bases outside the gene matches. The CDR3 is CASSHDRGIRGYTF. The CDR3 DNA reads as TGTGCCAGCAGTCACGACAGGGGGATTCGTGGCTACACCTTC.

V usage is TRBV21-1 and J usage is TRBJ1-4; no DNA check was done on the table's D call, TRBD1. TRBV21-1 is recorded as a pseudogene. This CDR3 is 17 amino acids long. The CDR3 DNA reads as TGTGCCAGCACCCAGGCAGGGCCCTCACCCCCTAATGAAAAACTGTTTTTT. Its translation: CASTQAGPSPPNEKLFF.

This clone occurred once. The V call is TRBV19, the J call TRBJ2-2, with TRBD2 matching over 13 bases. The CDR3 is 17 residues long. J lost 6 bases, V lost 6 bases, and 10 bases had no gene match. CDR1 and CDR2 from the germline V gene are LNHDA and SQIVND (reference sequence). The CDR3 region is CASSPQGGLAGSGELFF. CDR3 nucleotides: TGTGCCAGTAGCCCCCAGGGGGGACTAGCGGGATCCGGGGAGCTGTTTTTT.

This clone appeared a few times. The V and J genes are TRBV6-5 and TRBJ2-1; no definite D call. CDR1 MNHEY and CDR2 SVGAGI come from the germline V gene. V lost 1 base and J 10 bases, leaving 14 bases between the germline ends. This CDR3 contains 14 residues. This chain's CDR3 is CASSYWSAPGEQFF. CDR3 DNA sequence: TGTGCCAGCAGTTACTGGTCGGCCCCCGGGGAGCAGTTCTTC.

The chain uses TRBV6-4 and TRBJ2-2, with TRBD2 matching over 12 bases. Germline loops: CDR1 MRHNA, CDR2 SNTAGT. The junction had 3 bases not matched to a gene; V was cut back by 5 bases and J by 5 bases. The CDR3 is 15 residues long. CDR3 bases: TGTGCCAGCAGTCCTGGACTAGCGGGGACCGGGGAGCTGTTTTTT. Its protein is CASSPGLAGTGELFF.